This entry is about one T cell receptor (beta chain). Antigen unknown. The read comes to an end 3 residues before the CDR3 does, leaving the germline J gene to fill in the end. Here immunoSEQ multiplex PCR was the method, and the copy in TCRdb shows in-frame clones only, minus some. The repertoire table contains tens of thousands of clones. These data come from a study of T cells in women clearing cervical HPV infection. Study-level points and caveats: CIN3+ cases had significantly higher TCR repertoire richness than controls, but evenness did not differ.

CDR3 length: 13 amino acids. Germline V gene data show CDR1 as SGHTA and CDR2 as FQGTGA. With 7 bases clipped from V and 5 bases from J, the junction kept 6 bases outside the gene matches. The chain combines TRBV7-3 with TRBJ2-7, with 9 bases that match TRBD1. Sequencing was performed on blood buffy coat. The receptor comes from a woman aged 18-70 years with a cervical HPV16 infection that either progressed to CIN3+ or cleared (not recorded which). The CDR3 sequence: CASTPTGGHEQYF. CDR3 DNA (partial): TGTGCCAGCACCCCGACAGGGGGGCACGAG.